This T cell receptor (beta chain) is from a study of cytomegalovirus exposure and HLA in healthy donors. Study-wide results and caveats: Many donors shared some public TCRs, even though most TCR sequences were rare. Association of a missense DCLRE1C variant with TCR beta V- and J-gene trimming was reported in a later analysis.

The donors gave bone marrow, and they were healthy. Germline V gives CDR1 SGHRS, CDR2 YFSETQ. Trimming took 5 bases from V and 3 from J, leaving 12 bases between them. The length of the CDR3 is 14 residues. 13 Jbeta primers and 60 Vbeta primers were used for the PCR. Method: immunoSEQ multiplex PCR; TCRdb's copy keeps in-frame clones and lacks some. Counted here are about 230,000 clones, about 89% occurring once; the ten biggest clones make up roughly 1%. With respect to this clone: The antigen is unknown.

Sequencing input: PBMCs. This clonotype was obtained from a woman aged 18-35 years in good health and CMV-seronegative. This rearrangement joins TRBV5-1 to TRBJ2-1; D remains unclear. The CDR3 DNA reads as TGCGCCAGCAGGCTAGAGTCCGTCTACAATGAGCAGTTCTTC. It codes for CASRLESVYNEQFF. The full variable domain, rest sourced from reference TRBV5-1 and TRBJ2-1, is KAGVTQTPRYLIKTRGQQVTLSCSPISGHRSVSWYQQTPGQGLQFLFEYFSETQRNKGNFPGRFSGRQFSNSRSEMNVSTLELGDSALYLCASRLESVYNEQFFGPGTRLTVL.